These T cell receptor beta chains were read from a single sample in a study of blood T cells in healthy people across ages. TCRdb itself ran the 5' RACE reads through MiXCR, one entry per CDR3 protein. The sample lists 1,500,000 or so distinct CDR3 sequences; 45% to 70% were seen once. The sequenced material came from blood. The receptors were gathered from a man aged 18-30 years in good health. The CDR3 runs from the conserved cysteine through the conserved F or W. The D gene is left open where the match is weak. Clone size appears in some rows only: once, few, many, or a class for an expanded clone.

d_gene	j_gene	abundance	v_gene	CDR3nt	CDR3aa
-	TRBJ2-3	-	TRBV27	TGTGCCAGCCGACCTATGGGTGGGGGCACAGATACGCAGTATTTT	CASRPMGGGTDTQYF
TRBD1	TRBJ2-3	-	TRBV7-2	TGTGCCAGCAGCTTAGGTCGACAGGGTAGCACAGATACGCAGTATTTT	CASSLGRQGSTDTQYF
TRBD1	TRBJ2-7	-	TRBV20-1	TGCAGTGCTGGTGACCGAAGGGGGCCAACCTACGAGCAGTACTTC	CSAGDRRGPTYEQYF
-	TRBJ2-6	-	TRBV6-5	TGTGCCAGCACTCTCCTTCCCTCTGGGGCCAACGTCCTGACTTTC	CASTLLPSGANVLTF
-	TRBJ1-2	-	TRBV4-1	TGCGCCAGCAGCCAAGCGGCCGAAGGGGCAGCCTTTCTAAGTTACACCTTC	CASSQAAEGAAFLSYTF
-	TRBJ1-2	few	TRBV29-1	TGCAGCGTTGCGAGGCCCGGACAGTATGGCTACACCTTC	CSVARPGQYGYTF
TRBD2	TRBJ2-7	-	TRBV6-2/TRBV6-3	TGTGCCAGCAGTTCCGGACTAGCGGGGGGCTCCTACGAGCAGTACTTC	CASSSGLAGGSYEQYF
-	TRBJ2-2	-	TRBV7-2	TGTGCCAGCAGCTTACCTGGGAGGCTCGGGGAGCTGTTTTTT	CASSLPGRLGELFF
TRBD2	TRBJ2-4	-	TRBV4-1	TGCGCCAGCAGCCACCTGAGCGCAGCGGGAGTAACCAAAAACATTCAGTACTTC	CASSHLSAAGVTKNIQYF
TRBD2	TRBJ2-1	-	TRBV4-1	TGCGCCAGCAGCCCGCCTACTAGCGGGGACTCCTACAATGAGCAGTTCTTC	CASSPPTSGDSYNEQFF
-	TRBJ2-1	-	TRBV15	TGTGCCACCAGCAGAACGCTTGAGCAGTTCTTC	CATSRTLEQFF
-	TRBJ2-7	many	TRBV4-1	TGCGCCAGCAGCCAAGCAGGGTACGAGCAGTACTTC	CASSQAGYEQYF
-	TRBJ1-5	-	TRBV29-1	TGCAGCGCGCGGGACGGAGGTGCTAATCAGCCCCAGCATTTT	CSARDGGANQPQHF
-	TRBJ1-1	-	TRBV12-3/TRBV12-4	TGTGCCAGCAAGCTCTACACTGAAGCTTTCTTT	CASKLYTEAFF
TRBD1	TRBJ2-5	-	TRBV4-1	TGCGCCAGCAACCAAAGCCCGGGACAGTACAGTAGTGGGACCCAGTACTTC	CASNQSPGQYSSGTQYF
-	TRBJ1-2	-	TRBV10-3	TGTGCCATCAGTGAGAGCGAAGGGGGGAACTATGGCTACACCTTC	CAISESEGGNYGYTF
TRBD2	TRBJ2-7	few	TRBV6-5	TGTGCCAGCAGTCGCCAAACTAGCGCCGAGCAGTACTTC	CASSRQTSAEQYF
-	TRBJ2-7	-	TRBV6-1	TGTGCCAGCAGTGATAGAGTCAGGGCCTACGAGCAGTACTTC	CASSDRVRAYEQYF
-	TRBJ2-5	few	TRBV20-1	TGCAGTGCTAGTGGACCCCGAAGCGAGACCCAGTACTTC	CSASGPRSETQYF
-	TRBJ2-5	-	TRBV12-3/TRBV12-4	TGTGCCAGCACCCCGGAGTCAAGAGAGACCCAGTACTTC	CASTPESRETQYF
-	TRBJ2-5	-	TRBV7-2	TGTGCCAGCAGCTTAGCGATCAGGGGCTTTGAGACCCAGTACTTC	CASSLAIRGFETQYF
TRBD2	TRBJ2-1	once	TRBV25-1	TGTGCCAGTGGGGGGACTAGCGGGGTTGGTGAGCAGTTCTTC	CASGGTSGVGEQFF
TRBD2	TRBJ2-3	-	TRBV12-3/TRBV12-4	TGTGTCAGCAGGAAGACTAGCGGGAGGACAGATACGCAGTATTTT	CVSRKTSGRTDTQYF
-	TRBJ2-7	-	TRBV20-1	TGCAGCGCTAGTGCTGGGGGTGGTTTTGGCTCCTACGAGCAGTACTTC	CSASAGGGFGSYEQYF
TRBD2	TRBJ2-1	few	TRBV3-1	TGTGCCAGCAGCCAGGGACTAGCGGGAGTCGTCGGCTACAATGAGCAGTTCTTC	CASSQGLAGVVGYNEQFF
-	TRBJ2-1	-	TRBV11-3	TGTGCCAGCAGCTTAGGTCGGGCCCTCTCCAATGAGCAGTTCTTC	CASSLGRALSNEQFF
-	TRBJ1-2	-	TRBV12-3/TRBV12-4	TGTGCCAGCAGCCCCGCAAGGCTATCGGGTTACACCTTC	CASSPARLSGYTF
-	TRBJ1-5	-	TRBV27	TGTGCCAGCGGAATACAGAGTAGCAATCAGCCCCCGCATTTT	CASGIQSSNQPPHF
-	TRBJ2-3	-	TRBV20-1	TGCAGTGCTCCTGGACAGTCTAGCACAGATACGCAGTATTTT	CSAPGQSSTDTQYF
-	TRBJ2-5	-	TRBV27	TGTGCCAGCAGTTTAATGGGGGGCAGAGAGACCCAGTACTTC	CASSLMGGRETQYF